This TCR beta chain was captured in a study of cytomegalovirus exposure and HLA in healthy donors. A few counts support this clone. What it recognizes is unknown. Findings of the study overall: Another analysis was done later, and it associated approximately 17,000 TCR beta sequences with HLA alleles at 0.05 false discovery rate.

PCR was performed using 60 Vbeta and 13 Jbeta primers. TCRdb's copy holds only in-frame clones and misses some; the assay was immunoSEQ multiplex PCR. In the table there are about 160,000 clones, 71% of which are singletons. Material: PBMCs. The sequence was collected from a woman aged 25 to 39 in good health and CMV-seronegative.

In nucleotides, the CDR3 is TGTGCCAGCAGCTTACGGCGGGAGGGCCGGGATGAGCAGTTCTTC. Encoded protein: CASSLRREGRDEQFF. The J gene is TRBJ2-1, the V gene TRBV7-6, with 9 bases fitting TRBD2. After removal of 2 bases from V and 8 bases from J, the junction contained 7 bases not matched to a gene. From germline, CDR1 is SGHVS and CDR2 FNYEAQ. CDR3 length equals 15 residues.